This TCR beta chain was obtained from a study of long-term antiretroviral therapy in people with HIV (dated by TCRdb to the early 2020s). Describing the broader study: Collection of the earliest samples took place about a decade ahead of the 2015 WHO recommendation for immediate ART, at a time when ART was typically delayed until CD4 counts fell. A total of roughly 200 cryopreserved PBMC samples came from a few dozen adults with confirmed HIV infection and were collected serially over a mean of approximately six years (range 1-12). Test extractions of a monoclonal T-cell line alongside some 36 polyclonal samples showed no cross-contamination during QIAcube processing. Among the 25 to 30 participants with HIV, around 10 were female. Whether ART initiation and durable HIV suppression were associated with changes in peripheral blood TRB repertoire composition and diversity was tested in a retrospective serial study.

As concerns this clone: What antigen it recognizes has not been identified. No quality values exist for individual bases; no much larger clone is one base distant.

Participants were included only if at least one PBMC sample before ART initiation and at least two post-ART samples were available. Treatment was received in the United States of America by all participants with HIV. Before DNA extraction, cryopreserved samples of roughly 1-10 million PBMC were thawed and washed. At the time of the earliest PBMC sample, participants with HIV were aged between roughly 20 and 55 years. PBMC samples from each participant spanned 1-4 timepoints before ART initiation and 2-8 timepoints after ART initiation, with a median of 7 samples. For every participant, serial HIV viral load, CD4+ T-cell count, ART history and demographic data were obtained. A Qiagen kit on a QIAcube was used to extract genomic DNA from unsorted PBMC, with samples processed in batches of 12. Sequencing of the TRB variable region was done with the immunoSEQ hsTCRB v3.0 assay at survey level resolution. A depth of roughly 40,000-55,000 T-cell genomes per sample was targeted for TRB sequencing. An Illumina MiSeq with a v3 150-cycle kit was used to sequence the pooled TRB libraries. The original pipeline was this. Repertoire analysis was run in R within a reproducible Nextflow workflow that covered QC, data transformation and analysis. LymphoSeq2, an R package for exploring AIRR-Seq data, was used to implement the custom analyses. A few samples that produced fewer than 5000 total TRB sequences were removed, so some 180 HIV repertoires were analyzed. Of the 188 retained HIV repertoires, over 55 were collected before and 129 after ART initiation. Repertoires were downsampled to 5000 TRB nucleotide sequences, with summary statistics averaged over 100 downsampling iterations. The analysis kept only TRB sequences whose CDR3 regions were at least seven amino acids long. A Shannon entropy-derived clonality score and the Gini coefficient were used to measure diversity. Repertoire networks linked the top 5000 CDR3 amino acid sequences whenever two sequences differed by an edit distance of one. For TRB CDR3 amino acid sequences, antigen specificity groups and MHC restriction were predicted with GLIPH2. CDR3 amino acid sequences were matched against VDJdb and McPAS-TCR to flag known CMV, EBV, HIV or tissue antigen associations. Pre-ART, post-ART and control groups were compared with Wilcoxon signed-rank tests and Holm-Bonferroni correction. TCRdb limited this immuneACCESS table to in-frame rearrangements with V and J called. A share of clones is missing; checked studies link under half to unresolved V genes, and the rest is unexplained. The DNA was the basis for D and trimming; V, J and clone size are from that table. The sample includes nearly 11,000 clones, with 76% observed a single time. Jointly, the top ten make up 19% of the sample.

V and J lose 2 bases and 2 bases, and a span of 10 bases separates them. Its CDR3 holds 14 amino acids, cysteine through phenylalanine. CDR3 DNA only is kept here, 42 bases in frame from base 1. CDR1 and CDR2 were assigned from the germline V gene as SGHVS and FQNEAQ. Results and caveats for the whole study, not just this receptor: A significant increase in TRB diversity was found to be associated with ART initiation, although TRB diversity was observed to remain significantly below that of transplant donor controls even after long-term ART. Inferences about post-ART repertoire changes are limited because no data were available on ART adherence, viral resistance or therapy changes. Expanded TRB clones identified before ART initiation dominated the repertoire across all time points, though the dominance fluctuated and decreased in many PLHIV after ART. Because pre-ART samples had limited cell numbers, profiling was done on unsorted PBMC rather than on sorted CD4+ and CD8+ T cells. HIV repertoires had narrower CDR3 length ranges than controls, and the network structure suggested an antigen-experienced repertoire that shifted only slightly toward naive after ART. The samples span the years 2004 to 2017, and the ART regimens used at that time may not be as effective as current regimens. Because PBMC availability was limited, only the TCR beta chain was sequenced, with no alpha chain pairing.

The sequence was collected from a man between 25 and 39 years old with HIV. The sequence links TRBV7-8 to TRBJ2-7; no D segment can be confidently identified. The input for sequencing was unsorted PBMCs, taken at the start of antiretroviral therapy, before treatment. The DNA sequence is TGTGCCAGCAGCTTAATGGGTATGCCCTACGAGCAGTACTTC. Its translation is CASSLMGMPYEQYF.